The 18 T cell receptor beta chains given below trace back to one sample, sequenced in a study of T cell repertoires in cytomegalovirus infection. TCRdb used MiXCR to reprocess the reads, holding one entry per CDR3 protein. The sample consists of more than 85,000 distinct CDR3 sequences, about 22% of them appearing once. Sequencing was done on a sample of CD8+ T cells from PBMCs. These receptors all stem from a human donor in good health (CMV status not recorded). Some clones in this sample may be carry-over from other donors' samples.

The V call is TRBV5-1, the J call TRBJ2-1, with TRBD1 identical over 9 bases. V was pared by 2 bases and J by 3 bases, with 6 bases of the junction left unmatched. The CDR3 is 16 amino acids. The V gene's germline CDR1 is SGHRS and CDR2 YFSETQ. The CDR3 loop reads CASSLDRDRVYNEQFF. The CDR3, as DNA: TGCGCCAGCAGCTTAGACCGGGACAGGGTCTACAATGAGCAGTTCTTC.

Many counts were recorded for this clonotype. The chain carries TRBV14 and TRBJ1-1; D not resolved. This CDR3 is built from 15 residues. The germline gives CDR1 SGHDN, CDR2 FVKESK. Trimming shortened V by 3 bases and J by 1 base, and 12 bases separated the two germline ends. The CDR3 region has the DNA TGTGCCAGCAGCCAGAGCCCCCCGCCGAACACTGAAGCTTTCTTT. Encoded protein: CASSQSPPPNTEAFF.

This clonotype has only a few counts. CDR3 loop: CASSYPGTSGNEQYF. Written as DNA, the CDR3 is TGTGCCAGCAGTTACCCCGGGACTAGCGGGAACGAGCAGTACTTC. The chain recombines TRBV7-2 with TRBJ2-7, with TRBD2 matching 13 bases. With 6 bases clipped from V and 5 bases from J, the junction kept 7 bases outside the gene matches. The CDR3 contains 15 residues. Germline CDR1 reads SGHTA; CDR2 reads FQGNSA.

This clonotype was recorded many times. J is TRBJ2-3 and V is TRBV7-2; TRBD2 aligns across 14 bases. Germline V CDR1 and CDR2: SGHTA, FQGNSA. The V and J ends lost 1 base and 1 base, in that order; junction bases with no gene match: 4. CDR3 size: 18 residues. The CDR3 DNA sequence: TGTGCCAGCAGCTTAGGACTAGCGGGGGGGATAGGCACAGATACGCAGTATTTT. It codes for CASSLGLAGGIGTDTQYF.

This clonotype occurred many times. This CDR3 reads CASSASYEQYF. CDR3 sequence (DNA): TGTGCCAGCAGCGCCTCCTACGAGCAGTACTTC. The chain recombines TRBV7-9 with TRBJ2-7, with D hard to call. V was clipped by 5 bases and J by 0 bases, with 2 bases between them. Looked up from germline, CDR1 is SEHNR and CDR2 is FQNEAQ (reference sequence). CDR3 length: 11 amino acids.

The chain recombines TRBV28 with TRBJ1-2; D may be TRBD1 (5 bases). Trimming removed 6 bases at V and 2 bases at J, with 13 bases between. CDR1 is MDHEN, CDR2 SYDVKM, per germline. The CDR3 is 14 residues long. The CDR3, as DNA: TGTGCCAGCAGCTTCGTCGGGACGAACTATGGCTACACCTTC. Residues: CASSFVGTNYGYTF.

The sample holds many counts of this clonotype. This sequence joins TRBV7-2 and TRBJ1-2; unclear D gene. The germline V gene has CDR1 SGHTA and CDR2 FQGNSA. The CDR3 consists of 16 residues. Trimming removed 5 bases from V and 0 bases from J, with 16 bases in between. For the CDR3, the DNA is TGTGCCAGCAGCACATGGCGGACGGAAGCTAACTATGGCTACACCTTC. It yields the protein CASSTWRTEANYGYTF.

This clonotype appeared many times. The CDR3, as DNA: TGTGCCAGCAGCTTAGGCGTAGCCAAAAACATTCAGTACTTC. This sequence encodes CASSLGVAKNIQYF. The rearrangement joins TRBV7-2 to TRBJ2-4; D gene ambiguous. V was cut by 1 base and J by 0 bases, with 4 bases left in between. Per the germline V gene, CDR1 is SGHTA and CDR2 is FQGNSA. The CDR3 extends over 14 amino acids.

The chain couples TRBV28 to TRBJ2-2; 7 positions match TRBD2. From germline, CDR1 is MDHEN and CDR2 SYDVKM. The ends lost 1 base at V and 7 bases at J; junction bases unmatched: 9. This CDR3 is built from 16 residues. CDR3 nucleotide sequence: TGTGCCAGCAGTTTATTCGCGGGGGTGGTCGACGGGGAGCTGTTTTTT. Encoded protein: CASSLFAGVVDGELFF.

The rearrangement uses TRBV7-3 and TRBJ1-1; D call uncertain. CDR3 length equals 15 residues. Between the trimmed V and J ends, which lost 3 bases and 0 bases, there was a span of 11 bases. Germline CDR1 reads SGHTA; CDR2 reads FQGTGA. The CDR3 nucleotides are TGTGCCAGCAGCTTCCGGTCAGACCTGAACACTGAAGCTTTCTTT. It yields the protein CASSFRSDLNTEAFF.

This clonotype was detected only a few times. The chain employs TRBV18 and TRBJ2-7; D is unclear. Germline V gene sequence: CDR1 KGHSH, CDR2 LQKENI. Trimming cost V 3 bases and J 5 bases, with 8 bases left between them. The CDR3 loop spans 12 amino acids. The CDR3 bases are TGTGCCAGCTCACCCGGGCAGCACGAGCAGTACTTC. Translating gives CASSPGQHEQYF. Based on the CDR3 plus reference TRBV18 and TRBJ2-7, the full variable domain is NAGVMQNPRHLVRRRGQEARLRCSPMKGHSHVYWYRQLPEEGLKFMVYLQKENIIDESGMPKERFSAEFPKEGPSILRIQQVVRGDSAAYFCASSPGQHEQYFGPGTRLTVT.

This clonotype was picked up many times. This chain uses TRBV12-3 or TRBV12-4 with TRBJ2-2; 9 nucleotides line up with TRBD1. V dropped 3 bases and J dropped 4; count of bases not matched to a gene: 3. The CDR3 runs to 15 residues. The CDR3 DNA reads TGTGCCAGCAGTTTTGGGACAGGGAGCACCGGGGAGCTGTTTTTT. Its protein product is CASSFGTGSTGELFF.

V usage is TRBV2 and J usage is TRBJ2-7, with D unclear. The germline CDR1 and CDR2 sequences are SNHLY and FYNNEI. The germline V and J ends were trimmed by 4 bases and 7 bases, with 5 bases remaining between them. The CDR3 runs to 10 residues. In DNA form, the CDR3 reads TGTGCCAGCAGTGTTTTGGAGCAGTACTTC. Translating it yields CASSVLEQYF.

The chain uses TRBV7-9 and TRBJ2-1; 9 bases agree with TRBD1. With 5 bases clipped from V and 3 bases from J, the junction kept 5 bases outside the gene matches. In germline, CDR1 is SEHNR, CDR2 FQNEAQ (reference sequence). This CDR3 comprises 15 residues. For the CDR3, the DNA is TGTGCCAGCAGCCTGGGACAGGGCATCTACAATGAGCAGTTCTTC. Its protein product is CASSLGQGIYNEQFF.

The chain carries TRBV11-2 and TRBJ2-7; possibly TRBD2 for D (6 bases). Germline values: CDR1 SGHAT, CDR2 FQNNGV. CDR3 length equals 13 residues. Trimming took 2 bases from V and 4 from J, leaving 9 bases between them. Here the CDR3 reads CASSLYREYEQYF. As DNA, the CDR3 is TGTGCCAGCAGCTTATATCGGGAGTACGAGCAGTACTTC.

This chain joins TRBV9 and TRBJ2-2; 8 positions agree with TRBD1. This CDR3 contains 14 residues. V was clipped by 3 bases and J by 7 bases; unmatched bases: 5. CDR1 SGDLS and CDR2 YYNGEE come from the germline V gene. The CDR3 loop is CASSGEQGGGELFF. The CDR3 DNA follows: TGTGCCAGCAGCGGGGAACAGGGGGGCGGGGAGCTGTTTTTT.

This clonotype was counted ten times or more. The CDR3 reads CASSSDPRGSNNEQFF. The DNA for the CDR3 is TGTGCCAGCAGCTCTGATCCCAGGGGGTCTAACAATGAGCAGTTCTTC. V gene TRBV7-6 combines with J gene TRBJ2-1, with 7 nucleotides matching TRBD1. Trimming took 4 bases from V and 5 from J; bases not matched to a gene: 11. CDR1 and CDR2 from the germline V gene are SGHVS and FNYEAQ. The CDR3 spans 16 residues.

V gene TRBV14 combines with J gene TRBJ2-7, with D hard to call. CDR3 length: 13 amino acids. Germline V gives CDR1 SGHDN, CDR2 FVKESK. Deletions cut 4 bases from V and 7 bases from J, with 14 bases between. This CDR3 is CASSPWAVSEQYF. In DNA form, the CDR3 reads TGTGCCAGCAGCCCTTGGGCGGTTTCGGAGCAGTACTTC.